This T cell receptor (beta chain) came from a study of cytomegalovirus exposure and HLA in healthy donors. The PCR used 60 Vbeta and 13 Jbeta primers. Measured with immunoSEQ multiplex PCR; TCRdb has only the in-frame clones, and not every one. This sample has roughly 100,000 clones, with 65% to 75% found just once. This clone was counted only a few times. The trim removed 2 bases at V and 0 bases at J, leaving 10 bases unmatched. The CDR3 contains 16 residues. The germline V gene encodes CDR1 GTSNPN and CDR2 SVGIG (reference sequence). V gene TRBV30 combines with J gene TRBJ2-7; 7 bases are shared with TRBD2. This clonotype originated in a female donor in good health and CMV-seronegative. The sample consisted of PBMCs. The CDR3 sequence is CAWSPTPGTTSYEQYF. The CDR3 bases are TGTGCCTGGAGTCCAACACCCGGGACTACCTCCTACGAGCAGTACTTC.